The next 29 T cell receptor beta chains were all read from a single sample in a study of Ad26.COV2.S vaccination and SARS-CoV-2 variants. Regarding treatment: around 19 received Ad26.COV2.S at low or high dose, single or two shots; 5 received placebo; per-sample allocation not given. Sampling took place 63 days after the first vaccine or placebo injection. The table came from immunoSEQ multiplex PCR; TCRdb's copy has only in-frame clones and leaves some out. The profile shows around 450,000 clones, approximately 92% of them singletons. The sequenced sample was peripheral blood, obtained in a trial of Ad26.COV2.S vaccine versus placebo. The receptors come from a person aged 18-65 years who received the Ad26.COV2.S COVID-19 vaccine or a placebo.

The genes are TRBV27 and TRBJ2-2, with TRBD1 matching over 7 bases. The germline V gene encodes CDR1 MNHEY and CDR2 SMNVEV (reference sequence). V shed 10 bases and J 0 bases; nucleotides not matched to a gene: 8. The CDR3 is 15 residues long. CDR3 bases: TGTGCCACCCTCGACAGGGCAGCGAACACCGGGGAGCTGTTTTTT. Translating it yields CATLDRAANTGELFF.

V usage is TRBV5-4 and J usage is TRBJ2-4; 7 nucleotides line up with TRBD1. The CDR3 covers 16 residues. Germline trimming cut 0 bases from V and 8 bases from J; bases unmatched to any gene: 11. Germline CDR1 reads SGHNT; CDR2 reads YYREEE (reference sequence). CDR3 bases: TGTGCCAGCAGCTTGGCAAACAGGGGAACACCTCACATTCAGTACTTC. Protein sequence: CASSLANRGTPHIQYF.

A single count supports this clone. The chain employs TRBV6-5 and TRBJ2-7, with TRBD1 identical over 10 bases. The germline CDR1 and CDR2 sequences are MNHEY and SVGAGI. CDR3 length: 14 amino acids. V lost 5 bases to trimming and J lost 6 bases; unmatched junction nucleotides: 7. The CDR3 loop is CASSRDRGYLEQYV. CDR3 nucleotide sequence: TGTGCCAGCAGTCGGGACAGGGGTTATCTCGAGCAGTACGTC.

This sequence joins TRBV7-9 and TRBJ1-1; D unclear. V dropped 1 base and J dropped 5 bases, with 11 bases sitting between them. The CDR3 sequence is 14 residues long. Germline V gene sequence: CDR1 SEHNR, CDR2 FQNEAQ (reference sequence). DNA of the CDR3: TGTGCCAGCAGCTTAGAACGGTTAAGGACTGAAGCTTTCTTT. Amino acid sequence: CASSLERLRTEAFF.

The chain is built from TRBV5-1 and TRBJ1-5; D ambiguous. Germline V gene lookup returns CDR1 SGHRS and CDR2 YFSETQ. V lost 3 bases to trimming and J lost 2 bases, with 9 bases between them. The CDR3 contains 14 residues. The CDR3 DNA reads TGCGCCAGCAGCTCCGGGGTCGGCAATCAGCCCCAGCATTTT. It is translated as CASSSGVGNQPQHF.

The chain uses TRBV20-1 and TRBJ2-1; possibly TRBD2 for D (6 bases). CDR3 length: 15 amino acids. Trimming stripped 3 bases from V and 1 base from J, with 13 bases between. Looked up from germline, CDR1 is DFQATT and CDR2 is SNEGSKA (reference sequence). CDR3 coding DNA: TGCAGTGCTAGTGTCCTAGCGCTTTCCTACAATGAGCAGTTCTTC. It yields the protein CSASVLALSYNEQFF.

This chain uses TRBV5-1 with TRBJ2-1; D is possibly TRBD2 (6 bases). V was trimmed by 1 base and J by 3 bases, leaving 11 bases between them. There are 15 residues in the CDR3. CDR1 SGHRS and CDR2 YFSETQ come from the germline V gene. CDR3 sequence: CASSLLGGLYNEQFF. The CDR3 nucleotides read TGCGCCAGCAGCTTGCTAGGAGGGCTCTACAATGAGCAGTTCTTC.

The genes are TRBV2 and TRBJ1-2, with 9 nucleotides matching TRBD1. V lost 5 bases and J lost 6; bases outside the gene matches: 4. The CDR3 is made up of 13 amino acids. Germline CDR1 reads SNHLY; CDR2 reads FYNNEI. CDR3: CASSRQGEDGYTF. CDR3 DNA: TGTGCCAGCAGTCGACAGGGGGAGGATGGCTACACCTTC.

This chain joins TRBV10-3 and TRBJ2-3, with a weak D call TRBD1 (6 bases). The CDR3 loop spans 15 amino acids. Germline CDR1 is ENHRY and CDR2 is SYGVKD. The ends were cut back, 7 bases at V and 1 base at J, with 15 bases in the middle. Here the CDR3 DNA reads TGTGCCATCAAAAGGACAGTGGAGGGCACAGATACGCAGTATTTT. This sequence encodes CAIKRTVEGTDTQYF.

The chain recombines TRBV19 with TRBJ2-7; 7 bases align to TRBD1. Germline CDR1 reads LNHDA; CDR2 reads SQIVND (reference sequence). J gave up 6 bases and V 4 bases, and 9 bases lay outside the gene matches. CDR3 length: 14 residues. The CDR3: CASSTLQGFGEQYF. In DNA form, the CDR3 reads TGTGCCAGTAGTACTTTACAGGGGTTCGGCGAGCAGTACTTC. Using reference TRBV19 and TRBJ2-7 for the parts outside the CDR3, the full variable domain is DGGITQSPKYLFRKEGQNVTLSCEQNLNHDAMYWYRQDPGQGLRLIYYSQIVNDFQKGDIAEGYSVSREKKESFPLTVTSAQKNPTAFYLCASSTLQGFGEQYFGPGTRLTVT.

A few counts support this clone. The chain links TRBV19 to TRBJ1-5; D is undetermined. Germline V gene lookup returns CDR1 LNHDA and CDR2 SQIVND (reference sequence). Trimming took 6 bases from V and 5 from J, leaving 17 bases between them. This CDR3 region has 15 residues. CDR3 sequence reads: CASSSNRIGYQPQHF. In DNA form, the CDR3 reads TGTGCCAGTAGCTCCAACCGAATAGGGTATCAGCCCCAGCATTTT.

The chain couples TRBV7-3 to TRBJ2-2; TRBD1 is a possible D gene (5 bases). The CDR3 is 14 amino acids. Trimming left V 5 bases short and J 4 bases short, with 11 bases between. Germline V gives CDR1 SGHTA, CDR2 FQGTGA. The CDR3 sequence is CASSQGGGTGELFF. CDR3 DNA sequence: TGTGCCAGCAGCCAGGGCGGCGGCACCGGGGAGCTGTTTTTT.

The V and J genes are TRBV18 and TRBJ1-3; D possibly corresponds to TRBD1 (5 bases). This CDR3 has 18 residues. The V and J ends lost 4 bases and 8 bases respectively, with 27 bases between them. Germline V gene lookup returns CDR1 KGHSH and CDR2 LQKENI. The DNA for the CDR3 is TGTGCCAGCTCACGGGTTCAACGGGCGACGCGGACATCCCACACCATATATTTT. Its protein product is CASSRVQRATRTSHTIYF.

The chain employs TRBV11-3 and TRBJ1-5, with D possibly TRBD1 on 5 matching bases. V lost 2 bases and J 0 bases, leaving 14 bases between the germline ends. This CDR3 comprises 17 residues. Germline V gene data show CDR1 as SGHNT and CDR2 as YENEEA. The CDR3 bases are TGTGCCAGCAGCTTAAGTAGGGGTCCAAATAGCAATCAGCCCCAGCATTTT. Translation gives CASSLSRGPNSNQPQHF.

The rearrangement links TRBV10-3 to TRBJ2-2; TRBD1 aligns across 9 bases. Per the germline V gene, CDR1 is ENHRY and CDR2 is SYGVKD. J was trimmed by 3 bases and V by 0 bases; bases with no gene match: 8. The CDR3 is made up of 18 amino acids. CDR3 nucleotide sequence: TGTGCCATCAGTGAGTCGCCCACAGGGGGCGCTTACACCGGGGAGCTGTTTTTT. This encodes CAISESPTGGAYTGELFF.

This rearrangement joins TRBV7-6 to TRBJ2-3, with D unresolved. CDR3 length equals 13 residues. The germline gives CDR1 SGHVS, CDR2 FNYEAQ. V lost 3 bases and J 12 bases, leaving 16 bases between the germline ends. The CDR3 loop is CASSLGGGRPQYF. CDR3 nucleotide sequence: TGTGCCAGCAGCTTGGGTGGCGGTCGGCCCCAGTATTTT.

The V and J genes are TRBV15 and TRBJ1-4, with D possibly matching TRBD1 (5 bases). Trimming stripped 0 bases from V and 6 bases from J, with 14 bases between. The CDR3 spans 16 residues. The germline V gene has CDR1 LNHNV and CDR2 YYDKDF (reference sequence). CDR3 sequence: CATSREPGRGYEKLFF. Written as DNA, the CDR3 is TGTGCCACCAGCAGAGAACCCGGGCGGGGGTATGAAAAACTGTTTTTT.

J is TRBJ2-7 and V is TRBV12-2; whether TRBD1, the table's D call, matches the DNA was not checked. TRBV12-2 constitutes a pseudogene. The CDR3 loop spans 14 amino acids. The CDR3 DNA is TGTGCAAGTCGCTTAGCGGGCAAGTGCTACGAGCAGTACGTC. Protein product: CASRLAGKCYEQYV.

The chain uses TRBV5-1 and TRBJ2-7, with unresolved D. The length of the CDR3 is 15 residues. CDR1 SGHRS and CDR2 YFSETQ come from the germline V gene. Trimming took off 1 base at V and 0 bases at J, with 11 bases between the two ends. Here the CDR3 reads CASSLIISGSYEQYF. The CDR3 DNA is TGCGCCAGCAGCTTGATCATTTCAGGCTCCTACGAGCAGTACTTC.

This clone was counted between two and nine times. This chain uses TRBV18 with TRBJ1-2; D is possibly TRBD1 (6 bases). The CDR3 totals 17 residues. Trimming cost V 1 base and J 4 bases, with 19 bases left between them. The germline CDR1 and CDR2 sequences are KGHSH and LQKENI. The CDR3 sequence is CASSPRRGQGAGYGYTF. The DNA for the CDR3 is TGTGCCAGCTCACCACGTCGGGGGCAGGGAGCGGGCTATGGCTACACCTTC.

The CDR3 DNA sequence: TGTGCCAGCAGCGTAGTAGCGAGCCCCTACAATGAGCAGTTCTTC. Translated: CASSVVASPYNEQFF. The chain combines TRBV9 with TRBJ2-1, with a possible D match to TRBD2 (5 bases). CDR3 length: 15 residues. Germline lookup yields CDR1 SGDLS and CDR2 YYNGEE. The ends were cut back, 0 bases at V and 2 bases at J, with 9 bases in the middle.

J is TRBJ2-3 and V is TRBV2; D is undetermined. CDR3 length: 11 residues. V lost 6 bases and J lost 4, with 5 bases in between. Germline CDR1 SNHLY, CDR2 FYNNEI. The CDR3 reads CASRAADTQYF. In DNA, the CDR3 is TGTGCCAGCAGGGCCGCAGATACGCAGTATTTT.

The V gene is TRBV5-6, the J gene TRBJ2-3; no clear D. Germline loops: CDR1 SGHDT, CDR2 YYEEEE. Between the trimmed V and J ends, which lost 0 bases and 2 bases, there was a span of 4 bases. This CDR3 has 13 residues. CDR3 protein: CASSLDYTDTQYF. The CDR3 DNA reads TGTGCCAGCAGCTTGGACTACACAGATACGCAGTATTTT.

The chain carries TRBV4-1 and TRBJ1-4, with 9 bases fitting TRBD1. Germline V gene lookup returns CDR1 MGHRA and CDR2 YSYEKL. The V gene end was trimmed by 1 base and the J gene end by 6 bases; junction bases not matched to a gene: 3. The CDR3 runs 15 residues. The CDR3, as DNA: TGCGCCAGCAGCCAAGGGGACAGGGATGATGAAAAACTGTTTTTT. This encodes CASSQGDRDDEKLFF.

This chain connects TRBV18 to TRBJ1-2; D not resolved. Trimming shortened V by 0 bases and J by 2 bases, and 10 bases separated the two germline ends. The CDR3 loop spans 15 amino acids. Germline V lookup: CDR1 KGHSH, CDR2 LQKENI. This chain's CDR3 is CASSPPGSLNYGYTF. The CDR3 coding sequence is TGTGCCAGCTCACCACCCGGCAGCTTAAACTATGGCTACACCTTC.

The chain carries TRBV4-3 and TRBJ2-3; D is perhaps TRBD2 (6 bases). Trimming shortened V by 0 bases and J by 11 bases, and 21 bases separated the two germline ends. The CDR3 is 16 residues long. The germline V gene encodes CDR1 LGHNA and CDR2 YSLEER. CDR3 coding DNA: TGCGCCAGCAGCCAAGATGTGAGGGAGGCCACCATGCGGCAGTATTTT. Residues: CASSQDVREATMRQYF.

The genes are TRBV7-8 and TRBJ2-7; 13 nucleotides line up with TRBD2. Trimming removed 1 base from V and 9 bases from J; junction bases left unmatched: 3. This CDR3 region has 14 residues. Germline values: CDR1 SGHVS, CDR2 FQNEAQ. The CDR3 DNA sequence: TGTGCCAGCAGCTTAGGACTAGCGGGAGGAGTGCAGTACGTC. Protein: CASSLGLAGGVQYV.

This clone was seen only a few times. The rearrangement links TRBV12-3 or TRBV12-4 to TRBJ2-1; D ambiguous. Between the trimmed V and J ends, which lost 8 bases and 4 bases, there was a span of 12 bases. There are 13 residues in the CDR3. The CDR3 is CASYRRHYNEQFF. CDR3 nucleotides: TGTGCCAGCTATAGACGCCATTACAATGAGCAGTTCTTC.

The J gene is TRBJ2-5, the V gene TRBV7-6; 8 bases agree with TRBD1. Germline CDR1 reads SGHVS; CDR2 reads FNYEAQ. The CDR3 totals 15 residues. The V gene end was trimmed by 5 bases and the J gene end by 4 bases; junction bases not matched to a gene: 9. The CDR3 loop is CASSLNRGLVETQYF. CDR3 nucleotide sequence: TGTGCCAGCAGCCTCAACAGGGGGTTAGTAGAGACCCAGTACTTC. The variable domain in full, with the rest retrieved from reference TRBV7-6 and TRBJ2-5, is GAGVSQSPRYKVTKRGQDVALRCDPISGHVSLYWYRQALGQGPEFLTYFNYEAQQDKSGLPNDRFSAERPEGSISTLTIQRTEQRDSAMYRCASSLNRGLVETQYFGPGTRLLVL.